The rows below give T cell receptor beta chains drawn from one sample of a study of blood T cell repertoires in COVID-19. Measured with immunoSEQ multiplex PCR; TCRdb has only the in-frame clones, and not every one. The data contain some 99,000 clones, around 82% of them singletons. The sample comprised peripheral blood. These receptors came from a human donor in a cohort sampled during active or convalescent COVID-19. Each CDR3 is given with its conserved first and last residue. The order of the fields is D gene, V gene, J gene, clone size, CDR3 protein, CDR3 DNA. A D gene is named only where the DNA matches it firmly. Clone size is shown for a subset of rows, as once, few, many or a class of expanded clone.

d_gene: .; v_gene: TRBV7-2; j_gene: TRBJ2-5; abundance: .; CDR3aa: CASSLRRPPETQYF; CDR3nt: TGTGCCAGCAGCTTAAGGAGGCCCCCCGAGACCCAGTACTTC
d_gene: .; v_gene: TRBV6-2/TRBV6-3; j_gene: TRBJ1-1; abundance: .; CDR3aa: CASSAARVWVNTEAFF; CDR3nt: TGTGCCAGCAGCGCGGCCAGGGTGTGGGTGAACACTGAAGCTTTCTTT
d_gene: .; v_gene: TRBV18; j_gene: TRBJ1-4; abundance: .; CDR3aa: CASSPDRRGNEKLFF; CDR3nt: TGTGCCAGCTCACCCGACCGGCGAGGGAACGAAAAACTGTTTTTT
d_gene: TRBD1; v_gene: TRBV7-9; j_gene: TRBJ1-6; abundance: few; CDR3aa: CASSSTGGLPPLHF; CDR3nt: TGTGCCAGCAGTTCAACAGGGGGCTTGCCACCCCTCCACTTT
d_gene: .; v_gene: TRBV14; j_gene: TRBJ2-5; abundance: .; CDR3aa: CASSRFSGEETQYF; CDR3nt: TGTGCCAGCAGCCGGTTTAGCGGAGAAGAGACCCAGTACTTC
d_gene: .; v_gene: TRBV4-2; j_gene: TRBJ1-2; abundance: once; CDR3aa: CASSQPGLANYGYTF; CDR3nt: TGTGCCAGCAGCCAGCCAGGGTTAGCTAACTATGGCTACACCTTC
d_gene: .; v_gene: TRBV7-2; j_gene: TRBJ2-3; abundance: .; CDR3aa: CASSLAWGSTDTQYF; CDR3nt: TGTGCCAGCAGCTTAGCGTGGGGCTCAACAGATACGCAGTATTTT
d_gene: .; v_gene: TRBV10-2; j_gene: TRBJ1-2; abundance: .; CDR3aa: CASRDKGYTF; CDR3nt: TGCGCCAGCCGGGACAAAGGCTACACCTTC
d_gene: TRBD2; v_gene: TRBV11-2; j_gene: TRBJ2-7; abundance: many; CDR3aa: CASSPGGAASYEQYF; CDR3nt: TGTGCCAGCAGCCCCGGGGGGGCCGCCTCCTACGAGCAGTACTTC
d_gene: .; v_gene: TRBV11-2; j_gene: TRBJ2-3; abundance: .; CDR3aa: CASSLDLRGGADTQYF; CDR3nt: TGTGCCAGCAGCTTAGATCTCAGAGGGGGGGCAGATACGCAGTATTTT
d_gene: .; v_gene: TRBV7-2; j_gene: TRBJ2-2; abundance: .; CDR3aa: CASSLARATGELFF; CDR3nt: TGTGCCAGCAGCTTAGCGCGCGCCACCGGGGAGCTGTTTTTT
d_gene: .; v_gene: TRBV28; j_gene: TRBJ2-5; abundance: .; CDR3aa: CAVEDSLFPQETQYF; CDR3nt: TGTGCCGTCGAGGACAGCCTCTTTCCCCAAGAGACCCAGTACTTC
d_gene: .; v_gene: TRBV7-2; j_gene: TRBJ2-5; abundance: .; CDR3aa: CASSLLGRGGAETQYF; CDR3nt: TGTGCCAGCAGCTTATTGGGGCGCGGAGGGGCAGAGACCCAGTACTTC
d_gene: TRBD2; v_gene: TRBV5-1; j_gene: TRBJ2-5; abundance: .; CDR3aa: CASSPGLVQETQYF; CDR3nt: TGCGCCAGCAGCCCCGGACTAGTCCAAGAGACCCAGTACTTC